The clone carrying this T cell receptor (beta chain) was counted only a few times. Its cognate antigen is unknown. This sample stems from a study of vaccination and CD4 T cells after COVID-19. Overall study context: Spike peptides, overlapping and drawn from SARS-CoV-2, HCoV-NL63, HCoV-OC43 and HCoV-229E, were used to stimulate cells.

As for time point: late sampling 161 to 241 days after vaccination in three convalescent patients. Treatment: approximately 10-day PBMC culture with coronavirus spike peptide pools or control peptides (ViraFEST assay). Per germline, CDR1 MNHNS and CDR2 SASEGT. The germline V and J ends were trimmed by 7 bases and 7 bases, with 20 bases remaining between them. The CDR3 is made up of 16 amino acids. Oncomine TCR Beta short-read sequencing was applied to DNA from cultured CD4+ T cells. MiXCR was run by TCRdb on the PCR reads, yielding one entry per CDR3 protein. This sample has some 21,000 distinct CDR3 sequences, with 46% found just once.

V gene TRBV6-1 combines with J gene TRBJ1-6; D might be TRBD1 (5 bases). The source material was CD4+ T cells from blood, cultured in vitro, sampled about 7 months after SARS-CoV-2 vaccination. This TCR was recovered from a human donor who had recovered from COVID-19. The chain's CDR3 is CASTQRAGRLNSPLHF. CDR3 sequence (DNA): TGTGCCAGCACCCAAAGGGCAGGGCGCCTGAATTCACCCCTCCACTTT.